Given below is one T cell receptor beta chain in context. Sequencing was performed with immunoSEQ multiplex PCR; in TCRdb, only in-frame clones are kept and a portion is missing. The sample lists 100,000 to 120,000 clones; less than 95% were seen once. The entry originates in a study of T cell responses to AZD1222 COVID-19 vaccine. Trimming removed 1 base at V and 6 bases at J, with 16 bases between. The CDR3 length is 16 residues. Per germline, CDR1 MNHEY and CDR2 SMNVEV (reference sequence). The source material was peripheral blood, sampled on day 0 of AZD1222 vaccination. The chain employs TRBV27 and TRBJ2-1; no definite D call. The receptor comes from an adult in good health. The CDR3 region has the DNA TGTGCCAGCAGTTTATTTCTCGGGCCCGTGGGCAATGAGCAGTTCTTC. It codes for CASSLFLGPVGNEQFF.